This passage covers 29 T cell receptor beta chains from one sample sequenced in a study of blood T cell repertoires in COVID-19. Assay used: immunoSEQ multiplex PCR; TCRdb lists only in-frame clones, some missing. The sample includes under 250,000 clones, roughly 77% of them seen just once. The sample was peripheral blood. These receptors originate from a woman aged 40 to 50 with COVID-19, enrolled during active disease.

The V and J genes are TRBV5-5 and TRBJ2-1; TRBD1 is a possible D gene (5 bases). This CDR3 is built from 13 residues. V was cut by 2 bases and J by 6 bases, with 9 bases left in between. Germline assignment: CDR1 SGHKS and CDR2 YYEKEE (reference sequence). CDR3 DNA: TGTGCCAGCAGCTTCCGACAGTCCAATGAGCAGTTCTTC. Its protein product is CASSFRQSNEQFF.

This rearrangement joins TRBV7-6 to TRBJ2-7; D call uncertain. The CDR3 is 13 residues long. V lost 0 bases to trimming and J lost 2 bases, with 5 bases between them. In germline, CDR1 is SGHVS, CDR2 FNYEAQ. This chain's CDR3 is CASSLASAYEQYF. The CDR3 nucleotides are TGTGCCAGCAGCTTAGCCAGTGCCTACGAGCAGTACTTC. The variable domain in full, with the rest retrieved from reference TRBV7-6 and TRBJ2-7, is GAGVSQSPRYKVTKRGQDVALRCDPISGHVSLYWYRQALGQGPEFLTYFNYEAQQDKSGLPNDRFSAERPEGSISTLTIQRTEQRDSAMYRCASSLASAYEQYFGPGTRLTVT.

The rearrangement joins TRBV4-2 to TRBJ2-1, with 8 bases aligning to TRBD2. There are 14 residues in the CDR3. Germline V gene lookup returns CDR1 LGHNA and CDR2 YNFKEQ. The ends lost 5 bases at V and 4 bases at J; junction bases unmatched: 4. Here the CDR3 DNA reads TGTGCCAGCAGCACGGGGGGGGTTTACAATGAGCAGTTCTTC. Its translation is CASSTGGVYNEQFF.

The chain recombines TRBV19 with TRBJ2-3; perhaps TRBD2 as D (5 bases). V shed 3 bases and J shed 6 bases, with 7 bases lying between them. CDR3 length: 12 residues. Per the germline V gene, CDR1 is LNHDA and CDR2 is SQIVND (reference sequence). The CDR3: CASSIGGDTQYF. The CDR3 DNA reads TGTGCCAGTAGTATCGGCGGGGATACGCAGTATTTT.

The gene calls are TRBV5-1 and TRBJ1-1; 11 bases match TRBD1. Losses at the gene ends were 2 bases for V and 4 bases for J; bases not matched to a gene: 4. The CDR3 contains 15 residues. Per the germline V gene, CDR1 is SGHRS and CDR2 is YFSETQ. Here the CDR3 reads CASSFGDRGITEAFF. In nucleotides, the CDR3 is TGCGCCAGCAGCTTTGGGGACAGGGGGATCACTGAAGCTTTCTTT. Drawing the rest from reference TRBV5-1 and TRBJ1-1, the complete variable domain is KAGVTQTPRYLIKTRGQQVTLSCSPISGHRSVSWYQQTPGQGLQFLFEYFSETQRNKGNFPGRFSGRQFSNSRSEMNVSTLELGDSALYLCASSFGDRGITEAFFGQGTRLTVV.

The rearrangement uses TRBV9 and TRBJ1-6; 7 positions agree with TRBD1. Trimming cost V 4 bases and J 8 bases; bases outside gene matches: 9. The germline V gene has CDR1 SGDLS and CDR2 YYNGEE. The CDR3 totals 15 residues. CDR3 sequence: CASSIRQGLDSPLHF. The CDR3 bases are TGTGCCAGCAGCATACGACAGGGATTGGATTCACCCCTCCACTTT.

J is TRBJ1-4 and V is TRBV6-1, with no clear D. The germline V and J ends were trimmed by 2 bases and 8 bases, with 12 bases remaining between them. The V gene's germline CDR1 is MNHNS and CDR2 SASEGT. There are 14 residues in the CDR3. The CDR3 loop reads CASSETLTSEKLFF. The DNA for the CDR3 is TGTGCCAGCAGTGAAACGCTGACATCGGAAAAACTGTTTTTT.

The chain employs TRBV12-3 or TRBV12-4 and TRBJ1-2, with 7 bases lining up with TRBD1. This CDR3 has 13 amino acids. V was pared by 5 bases and J by 10 bases, with 10 bases of the junction left unmatched. The CDR3 DNA follows: TGTGCCAGCAGTCCCTCTCGACAGGGCGTCTACACCTTC. This encodes CASSPSRQGVYTF.

The J gene is TRBJ2-7, the V gene TRBV7-2; 9 bases match TRBD1. This CDR3 region has 15 residues. The ends lost 4 bases at V and 4 bases at J; junction bases unmatched: 8. Per the germline V gene, CDR1 is SGHTA and CDR2 is FQGNSA. The CDR3 DNA reads TGTGCCAGCAGCTCAGGTCTCGACAGGGGGTACGAGCAGTACTTC. It translates to CASSSGLDRGYEQYF.

This clone was picked up one time. The V call is TRBV6-1, the J call TRBJ2-3, with a possible D match to TRBD1 (5 bases). CDR1 is MNHNS and CDR2 is SASEGT in the germline V gene. CDR3 size: 13 residues. V dropped 3 bases and J dropped 6 bases, with 10 bases sitting between them. In DNA form, the CDR3 reads TGTGCCAGCAGTGACAGGGCCCCCGATACGCAGTATTTT. This gives the protein CASSDRAPDTQYF.

The V gene is TRBV18, the J gene TRBJ1-3; TRBD1 matches 7 bases. Trimming removed 3 bases from V and 0 bases from J; junction bases left unmatched: 2. CDR1 KGHSH and CDR2 LQKENI come from the germline V gene. The CDR3 extends over 15 amino acids. CDR3 region: CASSPRDSSGNTIYF. CDR3 nucleotides: TGTGCCAGCTCACCCCGGGACAGCTCTGGAAACACCATATATTTT.

The V call is TRBV14, the J call TRBJ2-7; 7 bases are shared with TRBD1. The CDR3 length is 13 residues. Germline assignment: CDR1 SGHDN and CDR2 FVKESK. V lost 10 bases to trimming and J lost 3 bases; unmatched junction nucleotides: 9. CDR3 in amino acids: CAKTGTENYEQYF. In DNA, the CDR3 is TGTGCCAAAACCGGGACAGAGAACTACGAGCAGTACTTC.

This clone was observed a few times. This chain connects TRBV10-1 to TRBJ2-2; D gene unclear. Germline CDR1 reads WNHNN; CDR2 reads SYGVQD (reference sequence). The CDR3 sequence is 14 residues long. Deletions cut 0 bases from V and 7 bases from J, with 9 bases between. The CDR3 loop is CASSESTFDGELFF. The DNA of the CDR3 is TGCGCCAGCAGTGAGTCGACTTTCGACGGGGAGCTGTTTTTT.

The chain joins TRBV28 to TRBJ1-1, with TRBD1 as a possible D gene (5 bases). V shed 2 bases and J shed 0 bases, with 7 bases lying between them. The CDR3 covers 14 residues. Per germline, CDR1 MDHEN and CDR2 SYDVKM. CDR3 region: CASSLHRLNTEAFF. The DNA of the CDR3 is TGTGCCAGCAGTTTACACAGGTTGAACACTGAAGCTTTCTTT.

The chain employs TRBV3-1 (or the pseudogene TRBV3-2) and TRBJ2-1; TRBD2 agrees at 8 bases. The length of the CDR3 is 14 residues. V lost 4 bases and J lost 7; bases outside the gene matches: 6. CDR1 is LGHDT, CDR2 YNNKEL, per germline (reference sequence). CDR3 sequence (DNA): TGTGCCAGCAGCCTCCTGGGACTAGAGAATGAGCAGTTCTTC. Its translation is CASSLLGLENEQFF.

In the case of this clone: Other DNA sequences of this sample code for an identical CDR3. The chain couples TRBV7-2 to TRBJ2-5, with 9 bases aligning to TRBD2. Germline-derived CDR1 and CDR2 are SGHTA and FQGNSA. The CDR3 loop spans 14 amino acids. After removal of 3 bases from V and 5 bases from J, the junction contained 4 bases not matched to a gene. The CDR3 spells CASSFGGGAETQYF. CDR3 DNA sequence: TGTGCCAGCAGCTTCGGCGGGGGGGCTGAGACCCAGTACTTC. Variable domain in full (rest from reference TRBV7-2 and TRBJ2-5): GAGVSQSPSNKVTEKGKDVELRCDPISGHTALYWYRQSLGQGLEFLIYFQGNSAPDKSGLPSDRFSAERTGGSVSTLTIQRTQQEDSAVYLCASSFGGGAETQYFGPGTRLLVL.

This clone was seen more than once but under ten times. Other DNA sequences from this sample encode an identical CDR3 as well. This chain joins TRBV27 and TRBJ1-4; D possibly corresponds to TRBD1 (5 bases). This CDR3 is built from 15 residues. Between the trimmed V and J ends, which lost 3 bases and 0 bases, there was a span of 8 bases. Germline-derived CDR1 and CDR2 are MNHEY and SMNVEV (reference sequence). CDR3 DNA: TGTGCCAGCAGTTTCGGGGGGGCAACTAATGAAAAACTGTTTTTT. Protein product: CASSFGGATNEKLFF.

V and J are TRBV5-4 and TRBJ2-1, with TRBD1 identical over 9 bases. V trimming: 0 bases; J trimming: 10 bases; junction bases outside the gene matches: 5. The CDR3 has 14 amino acids. CDR1 and CDR2 (germline): SGHNT, YYREEE (reference sequence). CDR3 residues: CASSLAPGQGEQFF. CDR3 nucleotide sequence: TGTGCCAGCAGCTTGGCCCCCGGACAGGGGGAGCAGTTCTTC. Using reference TRBV5-4 and TRBJ2-1 for the parts outside the CDR3, the full variable domain is ETGVTQSPTHLIKTRGQQVTLRCSSQSGHNTVSWYQQALGQGPQFIFQYYREEENGRGNFPPRFSGLQFPNYSSELNVNALELDDSALYLCASSLAPGQGEQFFGPGTRLTVL.

The chain's CDR3 is CASRPTSGSSYNEQFF. Here the CDR3 DNA reads TGTGCCAGCAGGCCGACTAGCGGGAGCTCCTACAATGAGCAGTTCTTC. This chain joins TRBV11-2 and TRBJ2-1; 12 positions agree with TRBD2. Germline V CDR1 and CDR2: SGHAT, FQNNGV. J lost 0 bases, V lost 6 bases, and 3 bases had no gene match. This CDR3 region has 16 residues. The variable domain in full, with the rest retrieved from reference TRBV11-2 and TRBJ2-1, is EAGVAQSPRYKIIEKRQSVAFWCNPISGHATLYWYQQILGQGPKLLIQFQNNGVVDDSQLPKDRFSAERLKGVDSTLKIQPAKLEDSAVYLCASRPTSGSSYNEQFFGPGTRLTVL.

The chain couples TRBV2 to TRBJ2-4; D is possibly TRBD2 (5 bases). V was trimmed by 3 bases and J by 0 bases, leaving 18 bases between them. CDR3 length: 18 residues. Germline loops: CDR1 SNHLY, CDR2 FYNNEI. The CDR3: CASSDMERTDEAKNIQYF. CDR3 nucleotide sequence: TGTGCCAGCAGTGATATGGAGCGGACCGACGAAGCCAAAAACATTCAGTACTTC.

The rearrangement uses TRBV7-9 and TRBJ2-3; unclear D gene. Germline V lookup: CDR1 SEHNR, CDR2 FQNEAQ (reference sequence). Trimming took off 5 bases at V and 4 bases at J, with 16 bases between the two ends. This CDR3 is built from 15 residues. CDR3 protein: CASSRAPPKPDTQYF. CDR3 DNA: TGTGCCAGCAGCCGAGCCCCCCCCAAGCCAGATACGCAGTATTTT.

This sequence joins TRBV7-2 and TRBJ1-1; no firm D call. The CDR3 loop spans 14 amino acids. The V end lost 1 base, the J end lost 3 bases, and 9 bases lay between the germline ends. CDR1 and CDR2 (germline): SGHTA, FQGNSA. The CDR3 DNA is TGTGCCAGCAGCTTAGGAACATTCGACACTGAAGCTTTCTTT. It specifies CASSLGTFDTEAFF.

The rearrangement links TRBV2 to TRBJ2-3; 8 bases are shared with TRBD1. The J segment lost 5 bases and the V segment lost 7 bases, leaving 5 bases of the junction unmatched. The CDR3 has 13 amino acids. The germline CDR1 and CDR2 sequences are SNHLY and FYNNEI. The CDR3 protein is CASNRDRLDTQYF. The CDR3 DNA is TGTGCCAGCAACCGGGACAGGCTAGATACGCAGTATTTT.

As to this clone: Other DNA variants within this sample encode the same CDR3. This chain links TRBV3-1 (or the pseudogene TRBV3-2) with TRBJ2-7; D is possibly TRBD2 (5 bases). Deletions cut 0 bases from V and 4 bases from J, with 10 bases between. Germline CDR1 reads LGHDT; CDR2 reads YNNKEL (reference sequence). This CDR3 has 14 residues. In DNA, the CDR3 is TGTGCCAGCAGCCAAGACGGTGGGGAGTACGAGCAGTACTTC. It is translated as CASSQDGGEYEQYF.

The rearrangement joins TRBV10-3 to TRBJ2-6, with TRBD1 matching 9 bases. Unmatched junction bases numbered 6, after V lost 3 bases and J lost 0 bases. Per the germline V gene, CDR1 is ENHRY and CDR2 is SYGVKD. The CDR3 contains 18 residues. The CDR3, as DNA: TGTGCCATCAGTGATATTGGGACAGGGTTCTCTGGGGCCAACGTCCTGACTTTC. Encoded protein: CAISDIGTGFSGANVLTF.

The chain's CDR3 is CASSTPGLAYNEQFF. For the CDR3, the DNA is TGTGCCAGCAGCACGCCCGGACTAGCCTACAATGAGCAGTTCTTC. The chain is built from TRBV5-8 and TRBJ2-1; 7 bases align to TRBD2. V lost 4 bases, J lost 2 bases, and 6 bases stayed unmatched. This CDR3 has 15 residues. Looked up from germline, CDR1 is SGHTS and CDR2 is YDEGEE. Full variable domain (outside the CDR3, taken from reference TRBV5-8 and TRBJ2-1): EAGVTQSPTHLIKTRGQQATLRCSPISGHTSVYWYQQALGLGLQFLLWYDEGEERNRGNFPPRFSGRQFPNYSSELNVNALELEDSALYLCASSTPGLAYNEQFFGPGTRLTVL.

V gene TRBV5-6 combines with J gene TRBJ1-1, with D unresolved. CDR1 is SGHDT and CDR2 is YYEEEE in the germline V gene. V lost 3 bases, J lost 4 bases, and 13 bases lay in between. This CDR3 is 14 amino acids long. The CDR3 loop is CASSYGSGGTEAFF. Here the CDR3 DNA reads TGTGCCAGCAGCTACGGGTCGGGTGGCACTGAAGCTTTCTTT.

This chain links TRBV5-5 with TRBJ1-1, with TRBD1 identical over 10 bases. Losses at the gene ends were 4 bases for V and 6 bases for J; bases not matched to a gene: 9. CDR1 is SGHKS, CDR2 YYEKEE, per germline (reference sequence). The CDR3 extends over 15 amino acids. The CDR3 DNA sequence: TGTGCCAGCAGCCCCGGACAGGGGGGGAGGCCTGAAGCTTTCTTT. Its translation is CASSPGQGGRPEAFF.

This clone came up once. CDR3 region: CASSFQGLAAGELFF. The DNA for the CDR3 is TGTGCCAGCAGCTTCCAGGGACTAGCGGCCGGGGAGCTGTTTTTT. The rearrangement links TRBV7-2 to TRBJ2-2; TRBD2 matches at 11 bases. CDR1 is SGHTA and CDR2 is FQGNSA in the germline V gene. This CDR3 contains 15 residues. The J segment lost 6 bases and the V segment lost 3 bases, leaving 3 bases of the junction unmatched.